This TCR beta chain stems from a study of spatial heterogeneity in lung cancer. MiXCR, applied by TCRdb to the 5' RACE reads, yields one record per CDR3 protein. The sample comprises tens of thousands of distinct CDR3 sequences, about 5.8% of which are singletons, and approximately 10% rests with the top ten. Comment on this clonotype: This could be a read error, since a much larger clone is one nucleotide away.

Regarding time point: sample taken at primary tumor resection. Donors were 55 to 75 untreated early-stage non-small cell lung cancer patients. In each case, whole RNA from tumor, nontumor lung or frozen PBMC was sequenced unsorted. The origin of this receptor is a male donor with early-stage non-small cell lung cancer. Sequences were derived from PBMCs, sampled at surgery.

The CDR3 sequence: CSVEFHRGPETFF. The CDR3 coding sequence is TGCAGCGTTGAATTCCACAGGGGTCCTGAAACTTTCTTT. The V gene is TRBV29-1, the J gene TRBJ1-1, with TRBD1 identical over 7 bases. This CDR3 spans 13 amino acids. Germline values: CDR1 SQVTM, CDR2 ANQGSEA. The variable domain in full, with the rest retrieved from reference TRBV29-1 and TRBJ1-1, is SAVISQKPSRDICQRGTSLTIQCQVDSQVTMMFWYRQQPGQSLTLIATANQGSEATYESGFVIDKFPISRPNLTFSTLTVSNMSPEDSSIYLCSVEFHRGPETFFGQGTRLTVV.